The 17 T cell receptor beta chains presented below share a single source sample, sequenced in a study of CD8+CD57+ T cells in acquired aplastic anemia. Profiling that covered TCR beta VDJ and CDR3 relied on genomic DNA as its template. TCRdb fed the reads into MiXCR, producing one record per CDR3 protein. The data hold about 190,000 distinct CDR3 sequences, with 64% observed a single time. Sequences were obtained from sorted CD4+, CD8+, or CD8+CD57+ T cells (not recorded which) from PBMCs. The receptors were sampled from a human donor with severe aplastic anemia or a healthy control (not recorded which).

This rearrangement joins TRBV7-9 to TRBJ2-4; no clear D gene. Germline V gene lookup returns CDR1 SEHNR and CDR2 FQNEAQ (reference sequence). This CDR3 is built from 16 residues. The V gene lost 2 bases and the J gene lost 8 bases, with 19 bases spanning the gap. The CDR3 DNA follows: TGTGCCAGCAGCTTATTCCCCTCTCGGGTATTCGACATTCAGTACTTC. Translation: CASSLFPSRVFDIQYF.

This sequence joins TRBV27 and TRBJ2-1, with D hard to call. The CDR3 sequence is 13 residues long. CDR1 and CDR2 from the germline V gene are MNHEY and SMNVEV (reference sequence). V lost 3 bases and J lost 13, with 16 bases in between. CDR3: CASSFGVSGHQFF. Written as DNA, the CDR3 is TGTGCCAGCAGTTTCGGCGTTTCTGGGCACCAGTTCTTC.

This clonotype was recorded a few times. V is TRBV6-6 and J is TRBJ2-1, with 10 bases matching TRBD1. V shed 6 bases and J 6 bases; nucleotides not matched to a gene: 8. Looked up from germline, CDR1 is MNHNY and CDR2 is SVGAGI (reference sequence). The CDR3 has 15 residues. The CDR3 loop is CASSISWDRGNEQFF. The CDR3 bases are TGTGCCAGCAGCATCAGTTGGGACAGGGGCAATGAGCAGTTCTTC.

V usage is TRBV7-8 and J usage is TRBJ1-5; TRBD1 matches 8 bases. V dropped 5 bases and J dropped 5; count of bases not matched to a gene: 11. The CDR3 extends over 16 amino acids. Germline assignment: CDR1 SGHVS and CDR2 FQNEAQ. Written as DNA, the CDR3 is TGTGCCAGCAGCAGGGGACAGGAGGTCGGAGATCAGCCCCAGCATTTT. Amino acid sequence: CASSRGQEVGDQPQHF.

The chain links TRBV15 to TRBJ2-1, with D possibly being TRBD2 (5 bases). The CDR3 runs 16 residues. V lost 3 bases and J lost 7, with 19 bases in between. CDR1 is LNHNV, CDR2 YYDKDF, per germline (reference sequence). DNA of the CDR3: TGTGCCACCAGCAGCTTTCACACCAGTCCGGGGAATGAGCAGTTCTTC. Translated: CATSSFHTSPGNEQFF.

The chain combines TRBV10-2 with TRBJ1-3, with no clear D. Germline CDR1 WSHSY, CDR2 SAAADI. V was trimmed by 2 bases and J by 8 bases, leaving 10 bases between them. The CDR3 runs 13 residues. The CDR3 sequence is CASSEQPVDTIYF. The CDR3 DNA sequence: TGCGCCAGCAGTGAGCAACCGGTGGACACCATATATTTT.

This clonotype turned up a few times. The V and J genes are TRBV20-1 and TRBJ2-1; D may be TRBD2 (6 bases). The germline V and J ends were trimmed by 5 bases and 4 bases, with 12 bases remaining between them. The CDR3 covers 13 residues. The germline V gene encodes CDR1 DFQATT and CDR2 SNEGSKA (reference sequence). The CDR3 nucleotides are TGCAGTGCTGGAGGGCAGTTATACAATGAGCAGTTCTTC. Protein sequence: CSAGGQLYNEQFF.

The V call is TRBV7-6, the J call TRBJ2-2, with TRBD1 identical over 9 bases. Germline V gene sequence: CDR1 SGHVS, CDR2 FNYEAQ. The CDR3 totals 16 residues. Trimming removed 5 bases from V and 5 bases from J; junction bases left unmatched: 9. The CDR3 region has the DNA TGTGCCAGCAGCGGCAACAGGGGGCGTGGTACCGGGGAGCTGTTTTTT. It encodes CASSGNRGRGTGELFF.

This clonotype came up many times. V usage is TRBV2 and J usage is TRBJ1-3; 7 bases fit TRBD1. This CDR3 comprises 15 residues. J lost 0 bases, V lost 3 bases, and 2 bases had no gene match. CDR1 and CDR2 (germline): SNHLY, FYNNEI. The CDR3 DNA reads TGTGCCAGCAGTGAGACAGGGCACTCTGGAAACACCATATATTTT. The encoded protein is CASSETGHSGNTIYF.

The rearrangement uses TRBV6-6 and TRBJ2-3, with 13 bases fitting TRBD2. CDR3 size: 16 residues. Germline V gene lookup returns CDR1 MNHNY and CDR2 SVGAGI (reference sequence). J was trimmed by 2 bases and V by 4 bases; bases with no gene match: 3. CDR3 residues: CASSLTSGGYTDTQYF. CDR3 nucleotides: TGTGCCAGCAGTTTGACTAGCGGGGGGTACACAGATACGCAGTATTTT.

A word on this clonotype: Its ends do not fully match the called genes, so a read error is possible. This chain uses TRBV6-6 with TRBJ1-6; D unclear. Germline CDR1 and CDR2: MNHNY and SVGAGI (reference sequence). This CDR3 has 14 residues. CDR3 DNA sequence: TGTGCCAGCACCTCGGACCGGAGGAGGTCACCCCTCCGCTTT. It translates to CASTSDRRRSPLRF.

V and J are TRBV7-2 and TRBJ2-1; the D is unclear. This CDR3 comprises 8 residues. The V gene lost 5 bases and the J gene lost 12 bases, with 2 bases spanning the gap. Germline V gene sequence: CDR1 SGHTA, CDR2 FQGNSA. The CDR3: CASSPQFF. For the CDR3, the DNA is TGTGCCAGCAGCCCGCAGTTCTTC.

Ten or more counts support this clonotype. V gene TRBV2 combines with J gene TRBJ2-2; 8 nucleotides match TRBD1. The V and J ends lost 4 bases and 7 bases, in that order; junction bases with no gene match: 14. The length of the CDR3 is 17 residues. Germline V gives CDR1 SNHLY, CDR2 FYNNEI. The CDR3 nucleotides are TGTGCCAGCAGTGGACTACGGACAGGGAGCTACGGCGGGGAGCTGTTTTTT. As protein: CASSGLRTGSYGGELFF.

V is TRBV20-1 and J is TRBJ2-7, with unresolved D. CDR3 size: 12 residues. With 6 bases removed from V and 2 bases from J, the gap between germline ends came to 11 bases. Germline V gives CDR1 DFQATT, CDR2 SNEGSKA (reference sequence). CDR3 sequence (DNA): TGCAGTGCAGCCGGGCCTACCTACGAGCAGTACTTC. Its protein is CSAAGPTYEQYF.

This clonotype turned up a few times. The V gene is TRBV10-3, the J gene TRBJ2-7; 8 positions match TRBD1. This CDR3 has 14 amino acids. Unmatched junction bases numbered 3, after V lost 2 bases and J lost 3 bases. The germline V gene encodes CDR1 ENHRY and CDR2 SYGVKD. The CDR3, as DNA: TGTGCCATCAGTGAGCCAGACAGGGGCTACGAGCAGTACTTC. It translates to CAISEPDRGYEQYF.

The rearrangement links TRBV24-1 to TRBJ2-2; TRBD1 agrees at 10 bases. The germline V gene has CDR1 KGHDR and CDR2 SFDVKD. V gave up 4 bases and J gave up 5 bases; unmatched junction bases: 6. There are 16 residues in the CDR3. Here the CDR3 reads CATSDPTGGGTGELFF. CDR3 coding DNA: TGTGCCACCAGTGACCCGACAGGGGGCGGGACCGGGGAGCTGTTTTTT.

This clonotype was detected ten times or more. J is TRBJ2-3 and V is TRBV6-4; unclear D gene. Deletions cut 3 bases from V and 0 bases from J, with 4 bases between. Germline-derived CDR1 and CDR2 are MRHNA and SNTAGT. This CDR3 is built from 13 residues. The CDR3 is CASSEGSTDTQYF. CDR3 in DNA: TGTGCCAGCAGTGAGGGCAGCACAGATACGCAGTATTTT.